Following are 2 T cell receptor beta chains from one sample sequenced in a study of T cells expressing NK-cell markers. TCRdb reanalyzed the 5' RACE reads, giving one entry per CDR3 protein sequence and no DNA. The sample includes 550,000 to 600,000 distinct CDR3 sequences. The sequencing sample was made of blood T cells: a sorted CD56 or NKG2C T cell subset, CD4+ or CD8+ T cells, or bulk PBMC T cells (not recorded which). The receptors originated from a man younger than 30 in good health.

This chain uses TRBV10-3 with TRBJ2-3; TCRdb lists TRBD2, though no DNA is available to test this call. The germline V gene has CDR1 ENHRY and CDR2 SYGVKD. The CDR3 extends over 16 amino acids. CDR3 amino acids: CAISELAGVGTDTQYF.

The CDR3: CASSSDRVEYF. The chain links TRBV12-3 or TRBV12-4 to TRBJ2-5; TCRdb returns TRBD1, unconfirmable since there is no DNA. The CDR3 sequence is 11 residues long.